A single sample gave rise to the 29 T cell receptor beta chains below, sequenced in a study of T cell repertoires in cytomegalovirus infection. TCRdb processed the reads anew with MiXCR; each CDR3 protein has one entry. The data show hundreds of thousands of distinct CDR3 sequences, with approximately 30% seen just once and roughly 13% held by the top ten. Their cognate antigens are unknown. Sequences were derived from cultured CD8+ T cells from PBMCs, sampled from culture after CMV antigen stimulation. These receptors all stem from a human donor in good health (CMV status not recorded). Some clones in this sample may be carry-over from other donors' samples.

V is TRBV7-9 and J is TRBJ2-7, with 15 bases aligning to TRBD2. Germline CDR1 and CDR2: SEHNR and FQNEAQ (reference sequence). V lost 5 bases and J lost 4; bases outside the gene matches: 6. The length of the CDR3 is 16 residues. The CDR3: CASSHGLAGGQYEQYF. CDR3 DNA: TGTGCCAGCAGCCATGGACTAGCGGGGGGGCAATACGAGCAGTACTTC.

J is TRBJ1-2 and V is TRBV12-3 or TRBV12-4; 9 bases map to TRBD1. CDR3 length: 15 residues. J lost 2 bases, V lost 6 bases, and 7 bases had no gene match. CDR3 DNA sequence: TGTGCCAGCAGCACCTGGACAGGGGTAAACTATGGCTACACCTTC. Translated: CASSTWTGVNYGYTF.

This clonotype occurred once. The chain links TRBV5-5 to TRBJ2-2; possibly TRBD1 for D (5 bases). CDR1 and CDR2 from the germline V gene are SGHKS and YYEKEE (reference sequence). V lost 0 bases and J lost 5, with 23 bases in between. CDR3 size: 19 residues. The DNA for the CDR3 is TGTGCCAGCAGCTTGGGCCGCGGTACAGGCCCTAAAGGAACCGGGGAGCTGTTTTTT. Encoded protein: CASSLGRGTGPKGTGELFF.

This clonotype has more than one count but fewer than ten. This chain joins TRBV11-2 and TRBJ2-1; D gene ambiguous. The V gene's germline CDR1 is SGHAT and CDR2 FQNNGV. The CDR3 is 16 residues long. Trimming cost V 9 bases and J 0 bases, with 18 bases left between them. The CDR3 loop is CASSLGRYSSYNEQFF. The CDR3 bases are TGTGCCAGTTCTTTAGGGCGATACAGCTCCTACAATGAGCAGTTCTTC.

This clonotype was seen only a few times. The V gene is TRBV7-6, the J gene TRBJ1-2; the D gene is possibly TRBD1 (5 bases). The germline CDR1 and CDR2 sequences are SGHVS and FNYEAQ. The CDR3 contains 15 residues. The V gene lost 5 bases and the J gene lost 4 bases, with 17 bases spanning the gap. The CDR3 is CASSLSPGPAYGYTF. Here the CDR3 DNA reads TGTGCCAGCAGCCTTTCCCCGGGACCCGCCTATGGCTACACCTTC.

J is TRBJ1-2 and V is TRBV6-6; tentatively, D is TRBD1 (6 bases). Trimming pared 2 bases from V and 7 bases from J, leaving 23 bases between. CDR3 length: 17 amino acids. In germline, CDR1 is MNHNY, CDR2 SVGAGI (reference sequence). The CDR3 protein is CASSYPEPRGGRGGYTF. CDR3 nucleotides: TGTGCCAGCAGTTACCCCGAACCGAGGGGGGGGAGGGGTGGCTACACCTTC.

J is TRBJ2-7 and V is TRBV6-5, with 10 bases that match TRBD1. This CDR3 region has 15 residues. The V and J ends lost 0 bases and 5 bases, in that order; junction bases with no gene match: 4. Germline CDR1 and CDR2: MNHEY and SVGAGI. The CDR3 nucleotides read TGTGCCAGCAGTTACTCGGACAGGGGGGGAGACGAGCAGTACTTC. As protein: CASSYSDRGGDEQYF.

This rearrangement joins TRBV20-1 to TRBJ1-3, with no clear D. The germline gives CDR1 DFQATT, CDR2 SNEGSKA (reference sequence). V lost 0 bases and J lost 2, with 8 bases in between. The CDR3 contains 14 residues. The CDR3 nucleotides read TGCAGTGCTAGAGACCGAGAGACTGGAAACACCATATATTTT. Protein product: CSARDRETGNTIYF.

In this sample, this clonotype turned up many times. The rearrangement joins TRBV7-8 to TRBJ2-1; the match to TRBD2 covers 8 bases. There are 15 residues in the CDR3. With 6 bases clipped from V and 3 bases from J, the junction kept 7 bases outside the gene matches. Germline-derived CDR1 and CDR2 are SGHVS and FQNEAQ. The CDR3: CASRPGLVVYNEQFF. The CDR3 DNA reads TGTGCCAGCAGACCGGGACTAGTGGTCTACAATGAGCAGTTCTTC.

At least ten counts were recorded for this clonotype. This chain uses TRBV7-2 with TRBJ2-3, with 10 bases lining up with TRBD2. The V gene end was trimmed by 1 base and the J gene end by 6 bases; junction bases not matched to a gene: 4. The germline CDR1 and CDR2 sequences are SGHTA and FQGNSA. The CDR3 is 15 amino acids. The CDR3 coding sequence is TGTGCCAGCAGCTTAGATGGTAGCGGGGGGGATACGCAGTATTTT. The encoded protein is CASSLDGSGGDTQYF.

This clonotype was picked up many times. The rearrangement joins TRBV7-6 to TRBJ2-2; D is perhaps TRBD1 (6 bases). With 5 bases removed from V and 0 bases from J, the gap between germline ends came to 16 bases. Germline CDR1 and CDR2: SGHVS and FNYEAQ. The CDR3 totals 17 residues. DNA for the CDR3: TGTGCCAGCAGCCTCACGGCGGACAGCGCGAACACCGGGGAGCTGTTTTTT. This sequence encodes CASSLTADSANTGELFF.

CDR3 amino acids: CASSVQTENSNQPQHF. CDR3 sequence (DNA): TGTGCCAGCAGCGTACAGACAGAAAATAGCAATCAGCCCCAGCATTTT. This chain uses TRBV5-6 with TRBJ1-5, with D perhaps TRBD1 (5 bases). The CDR3 runs 16 residues. Germline assignment: CDR1 SGHDT and CDR2 YYEEEE. V was shortened by 4 bases and J by 0 bases, with 14 bases between the two germline ends.

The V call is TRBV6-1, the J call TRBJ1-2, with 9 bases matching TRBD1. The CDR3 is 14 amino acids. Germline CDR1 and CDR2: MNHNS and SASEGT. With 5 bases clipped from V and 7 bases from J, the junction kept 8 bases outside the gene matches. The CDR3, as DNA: TGTGCCAGCAGTCCCGGGACAGGGTATTCTGGCTACACCTTC. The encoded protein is CASSPGTGYSGYTF.

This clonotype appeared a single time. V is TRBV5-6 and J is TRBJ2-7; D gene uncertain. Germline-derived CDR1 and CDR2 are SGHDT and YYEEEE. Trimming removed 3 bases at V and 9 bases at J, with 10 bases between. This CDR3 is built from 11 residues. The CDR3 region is CASSSQFAQYF. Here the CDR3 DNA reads TGTGCCAGCAGCTCTCAGTTTGCGCAGTACTTC.

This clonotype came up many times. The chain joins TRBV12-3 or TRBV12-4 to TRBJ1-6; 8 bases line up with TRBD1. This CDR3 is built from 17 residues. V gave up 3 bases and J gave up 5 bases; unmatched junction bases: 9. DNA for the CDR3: TGTGCCAGCAGTTTTACTACAGGGGGTTCAAATAATTCACCCCTCCACTTT. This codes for CASSFTTGGSNNSPLHF.

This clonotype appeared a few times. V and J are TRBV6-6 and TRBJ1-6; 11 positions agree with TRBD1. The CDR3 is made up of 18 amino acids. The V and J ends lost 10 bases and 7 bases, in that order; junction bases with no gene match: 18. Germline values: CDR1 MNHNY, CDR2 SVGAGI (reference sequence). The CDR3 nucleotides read TGTGCCACCACGACTGTCCTGACGGACAGGGGGCGGAATTCACCCCTCCACTTT. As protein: CATTTVLTDRGRNSPLHF.

The CDR3 spells CASSPTLGAGQTSGANVLTF. DNA of the CDR3: TGTGCCAGCAGCCCCACACTGGGTGCAGGCCAGACCTCTGGGGCCAACGTCCTGACTTTC. The chain links TRBV7-4 to TRBJ2-6, with D unclear. CDR1 and CDR2 (germline): SGHVT, SQSDAQ. V lost 5 bases and J 0 bases, leaving 23 bases between the germline ends. CDR3 length equals 20 residues.

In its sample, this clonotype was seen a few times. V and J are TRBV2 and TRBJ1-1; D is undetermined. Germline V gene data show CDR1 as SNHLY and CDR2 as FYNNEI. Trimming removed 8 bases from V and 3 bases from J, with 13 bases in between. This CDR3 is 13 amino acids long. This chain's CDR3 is CASPSPVYTEAFF. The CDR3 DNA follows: TGTGCCAGCCCCTCCCCAGTTTACACTGAAGCTTTCTTT.

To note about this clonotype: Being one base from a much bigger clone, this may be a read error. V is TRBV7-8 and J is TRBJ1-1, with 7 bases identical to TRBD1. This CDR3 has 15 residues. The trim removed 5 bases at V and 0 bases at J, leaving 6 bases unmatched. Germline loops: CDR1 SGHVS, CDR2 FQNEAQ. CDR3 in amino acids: CASSGRQGMNTEAFF. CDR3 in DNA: TGTGCCAGCAGCGGACGACAGGGCATGAACACTGAAGCTTTCTTT.

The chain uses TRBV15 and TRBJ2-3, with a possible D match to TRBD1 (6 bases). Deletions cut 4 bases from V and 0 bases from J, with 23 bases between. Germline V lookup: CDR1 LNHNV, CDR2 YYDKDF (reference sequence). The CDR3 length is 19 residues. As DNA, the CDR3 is TGTGCCACCAGCACGACCCTGCCTACTACAGGGTTCAGCACAGATACGCAGTATTTT. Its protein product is CATSTTLPTTGFSTDTQYF.

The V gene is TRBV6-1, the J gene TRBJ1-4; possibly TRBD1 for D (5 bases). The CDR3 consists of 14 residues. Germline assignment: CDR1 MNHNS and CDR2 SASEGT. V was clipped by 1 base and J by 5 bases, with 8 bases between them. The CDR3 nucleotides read TGTGCCAGCAGTGAAGGACAGCTAAATGAAAAACTGTTTTTT. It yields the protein CASSEGQLNEKLFF.

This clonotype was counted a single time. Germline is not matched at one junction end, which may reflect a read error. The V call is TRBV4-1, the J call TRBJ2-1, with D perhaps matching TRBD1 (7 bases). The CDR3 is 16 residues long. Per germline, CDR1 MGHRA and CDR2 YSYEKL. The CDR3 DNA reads TGCGCCAGCATCCAAGATCCCAGGGGGGACTACAATGAGCAGTTCTTC. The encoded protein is CASIQDPRGDYNEQFF.

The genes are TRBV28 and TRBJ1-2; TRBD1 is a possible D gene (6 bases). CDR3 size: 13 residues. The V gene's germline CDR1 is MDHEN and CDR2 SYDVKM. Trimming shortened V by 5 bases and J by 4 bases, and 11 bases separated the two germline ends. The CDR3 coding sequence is TGTGCCAGCAGTCCAACGGACAGCTATGGCTACACCTTC. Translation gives CASSPTDSYGYTF.

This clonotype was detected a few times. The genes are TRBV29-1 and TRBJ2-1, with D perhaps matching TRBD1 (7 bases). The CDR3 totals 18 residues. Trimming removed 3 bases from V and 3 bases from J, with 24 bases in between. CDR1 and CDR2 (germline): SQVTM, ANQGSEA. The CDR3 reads CSVESWGQGGQLYNEQFF. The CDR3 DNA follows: TGCAGCGTTGAGAGCTGGGGGCAGGGGGGACAACTCTACAATGAGCAGTTCTTC.

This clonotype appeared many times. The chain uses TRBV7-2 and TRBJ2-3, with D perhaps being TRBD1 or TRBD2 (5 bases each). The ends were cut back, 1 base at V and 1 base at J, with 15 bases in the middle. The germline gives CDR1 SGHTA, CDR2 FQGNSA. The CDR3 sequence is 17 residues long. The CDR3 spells CASSLDLLGAGTDTQYF. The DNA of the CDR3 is TGTGCCAGCAGCTTAGACCTTCTCGGGGCCGGCACAGATACGCAGTATTTT.

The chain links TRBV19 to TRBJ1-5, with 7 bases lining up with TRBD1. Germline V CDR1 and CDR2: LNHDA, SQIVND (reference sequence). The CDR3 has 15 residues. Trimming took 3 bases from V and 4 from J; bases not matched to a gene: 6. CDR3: CASSIVGTANQPQHF. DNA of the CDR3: TGTGCCAGTAGTATTGTAGGGACAGCAAATCAGCCCCAGCATTTT.

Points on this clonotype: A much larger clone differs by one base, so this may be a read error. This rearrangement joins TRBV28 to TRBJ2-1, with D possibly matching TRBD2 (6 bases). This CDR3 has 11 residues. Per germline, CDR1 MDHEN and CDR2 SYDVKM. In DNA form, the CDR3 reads TGTACCAGCCGGGACTTCGATGAGCAGTTCTTC. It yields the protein CTSRDFDEQFF.

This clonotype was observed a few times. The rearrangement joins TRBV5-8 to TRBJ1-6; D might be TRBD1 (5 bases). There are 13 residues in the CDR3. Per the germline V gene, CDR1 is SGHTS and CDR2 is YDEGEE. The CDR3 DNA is TGTGCGAGCGGAGGGGCAGGAAATTCACCCCTCCACTTT. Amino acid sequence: CASGGAGNSPLHF.

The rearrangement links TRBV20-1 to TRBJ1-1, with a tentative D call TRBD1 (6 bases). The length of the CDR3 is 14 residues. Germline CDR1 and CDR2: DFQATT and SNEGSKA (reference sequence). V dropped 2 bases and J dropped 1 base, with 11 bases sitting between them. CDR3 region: CSARLGQQNTEAFF. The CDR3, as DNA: TGCAGTGCTAGATTAGGACAGCAGAACACTGAAGCTTTCTTT.